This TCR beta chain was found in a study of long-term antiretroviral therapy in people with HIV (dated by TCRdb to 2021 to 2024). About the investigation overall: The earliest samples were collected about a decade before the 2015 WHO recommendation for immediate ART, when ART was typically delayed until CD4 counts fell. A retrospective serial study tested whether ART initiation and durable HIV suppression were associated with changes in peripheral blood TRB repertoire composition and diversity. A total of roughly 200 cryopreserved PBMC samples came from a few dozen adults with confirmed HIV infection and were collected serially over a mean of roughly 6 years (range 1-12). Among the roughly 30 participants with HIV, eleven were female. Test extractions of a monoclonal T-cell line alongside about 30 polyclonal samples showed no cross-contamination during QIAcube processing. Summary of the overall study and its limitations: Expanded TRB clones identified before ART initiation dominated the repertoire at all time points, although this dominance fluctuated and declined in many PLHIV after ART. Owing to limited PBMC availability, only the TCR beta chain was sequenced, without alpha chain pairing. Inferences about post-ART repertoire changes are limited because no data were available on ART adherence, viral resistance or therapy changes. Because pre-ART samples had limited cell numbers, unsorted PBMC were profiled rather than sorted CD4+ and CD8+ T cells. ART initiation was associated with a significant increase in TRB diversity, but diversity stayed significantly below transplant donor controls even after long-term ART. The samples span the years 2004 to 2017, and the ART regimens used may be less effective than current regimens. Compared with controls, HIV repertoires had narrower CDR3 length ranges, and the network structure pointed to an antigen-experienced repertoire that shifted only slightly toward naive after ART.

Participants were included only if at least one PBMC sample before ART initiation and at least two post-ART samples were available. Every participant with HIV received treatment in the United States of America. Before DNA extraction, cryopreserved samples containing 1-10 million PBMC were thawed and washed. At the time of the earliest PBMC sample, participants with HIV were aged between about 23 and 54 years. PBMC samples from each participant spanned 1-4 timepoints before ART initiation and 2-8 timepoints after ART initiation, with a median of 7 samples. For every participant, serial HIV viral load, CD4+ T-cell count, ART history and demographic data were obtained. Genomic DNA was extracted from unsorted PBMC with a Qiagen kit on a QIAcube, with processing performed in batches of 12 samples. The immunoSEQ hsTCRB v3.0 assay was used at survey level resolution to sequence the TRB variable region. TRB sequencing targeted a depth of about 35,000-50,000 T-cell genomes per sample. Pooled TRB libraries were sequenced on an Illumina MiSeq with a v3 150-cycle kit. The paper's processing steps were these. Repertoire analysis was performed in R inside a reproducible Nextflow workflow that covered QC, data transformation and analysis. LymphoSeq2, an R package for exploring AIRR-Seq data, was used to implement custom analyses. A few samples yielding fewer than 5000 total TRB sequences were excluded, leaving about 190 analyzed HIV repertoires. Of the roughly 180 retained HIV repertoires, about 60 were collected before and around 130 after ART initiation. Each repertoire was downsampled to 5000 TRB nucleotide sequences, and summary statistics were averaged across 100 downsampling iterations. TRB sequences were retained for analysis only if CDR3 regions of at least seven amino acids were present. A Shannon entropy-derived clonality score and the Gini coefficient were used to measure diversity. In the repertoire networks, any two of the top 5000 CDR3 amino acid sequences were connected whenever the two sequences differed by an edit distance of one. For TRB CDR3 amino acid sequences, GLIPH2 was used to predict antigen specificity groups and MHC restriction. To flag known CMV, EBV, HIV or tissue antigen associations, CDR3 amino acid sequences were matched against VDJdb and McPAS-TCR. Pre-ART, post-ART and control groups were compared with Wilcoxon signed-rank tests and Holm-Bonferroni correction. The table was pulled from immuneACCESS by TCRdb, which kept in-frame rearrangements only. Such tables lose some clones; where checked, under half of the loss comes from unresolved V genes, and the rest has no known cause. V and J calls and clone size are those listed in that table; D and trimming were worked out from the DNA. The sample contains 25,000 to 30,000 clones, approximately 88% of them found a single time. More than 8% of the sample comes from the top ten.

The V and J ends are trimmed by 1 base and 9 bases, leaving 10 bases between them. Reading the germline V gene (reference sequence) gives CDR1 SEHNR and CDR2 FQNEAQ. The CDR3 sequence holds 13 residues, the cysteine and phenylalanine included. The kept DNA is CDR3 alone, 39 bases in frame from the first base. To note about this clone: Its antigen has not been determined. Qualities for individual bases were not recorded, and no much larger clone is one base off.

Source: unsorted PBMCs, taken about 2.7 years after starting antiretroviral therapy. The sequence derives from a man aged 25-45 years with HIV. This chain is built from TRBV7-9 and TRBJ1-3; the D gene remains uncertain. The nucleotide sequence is TGTGCCAGCAGCTTAGGCTTCGGAGGCACCATATATTTT. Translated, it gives CASSLGFGGTIYF.